The T cell receptor (beta chain) under discussion was sequenced for a study of shared clonotypes between healthy human individuals (TCRdb year 2020). Describing the broader study: The cohort comprised two women and a few men aged 18 to 49 years. Per donor, three plates each were used for CD4 naive and CD4 memory, two for CD8 naive, and one for CD8 memory. The study deeply sequenced blood TCR repertoires of about five healthy adults to estimate repertoire size and the extent of clonotype sharing between individuals. To increase sequencing depth and limit assay-specific biases, TCR repertoire library preparation and sequencing were carried out by different laboratories using diverse techniques. Leukapheresis yielded between about 0.9 and 9 billion PBMCs per donor.

CD8 naive samples were obtained by positive selection for CCR7 among CD45RO-negative cells, yielding a CD45RA+CCR7+ population from which TemRA cells were excluded. Donors were healthy HIV-negative adults with no recently reported acute infections or vaccinations. Every donor was a Caucasian adult living in Nashville, Tennessee, USA. After blood collection by leukapheresis, PBMCs were isolated using Ficoll-Histopaque density gradient centrifugation and then cryopreserved in the vapor phase of liquid nitrogen. Purity and quantity of every magnetically sorted T cell population were checked by analytical flow cytometry. Genomic DNA was isolated from each sorted fraction and quantified by UV absorbance on a Nanodrop 2000c. Using the deep immunoSEQ assay, multiplex PCR amplified TCR CDR3 regions from genomic DNA. Extracted genomic DNA from each cell subset was spread evenly across all wells of several immunoSEQ 96-well plates, with each plate serving as a replicate. Each replicate PCR for sorted subsets received 200 ng genomic DNA, equal to roughly 30,000 T cell genomes. Purified libraries were quantified with a Qubit 3.0 fluorometer, sized on a Bioanalyzer 2100, and re-quantified with the KAPA Library Quantification kit. Each immunoSEQ 96-well plate was sequenced on its own single-read 150-cycle Illumina NextSeq 550 flow cell. Per the original workflow: Because only junctional sequences without quality scores were contained in the immunoSEQ output, filtering matching that applied to full-length reads could not be performed. To assign V/J genes and CDR3, sequences were annotated against IMGT germline references using PyIR, a Python wrapper for IgBLAST v1.9. Reads were filtered out if the reads had weak V/J assignments (E-value above 1e-6), no CDR3, stop codons, out-of-frame junctions, or ambiguous translated residues. A V3J clonotype was defined by an identical inferred V gene, J gene, and CDR3 amino acid sequence. Percentage overlap between repertoires was calculated by dividing the number of shared unique clonotypes by the size of the smaller repertoire. Three approaches were used to assess repertoire richness: RTK rarefaction, the Chao1 estimator, and Recon v2.1 estimates of unobserved clonotypes. Generation probabilities for all TCRbeta clonotypes obtained by the gDNA method from four donors were computed using OLGA. This is the immuneACCESS table as TCRdb keeps it, with only in-frame sequences that have V and J called. A part of the clones is gone; compared with another copy, unresolved V genes explain less than half, and the rest is unexplained. The D gene and trimming were derived from the DNA, and the V and J assignments and clone size from that table. The sample table shows about 590,000 clones, and about 95% are seen once. Less than 0.13% of the sample belongs to the ten largest clones.

Remarks on this clone: Its antigen remains undetermined. The sample holds no much larger clone one base away, and base qualities are not on file.

Findings and caveats that apply to the study as a whole: When several donors were compared, the shared fraction of clonotypes was about 5.4% for naive CD4, roughly 3.4% for naive CD8, 2.3% for memory CD4, and 0.35% to 0.4% for memory CD8. Pairwise subsampling led to the expectation that sequencing depth would affect the degree of clonotype sharing among donors. Incomplete sequencing was indicated by rarefaction of sorted-subset datasets, despite the large sequencing depth. Naive subsets generally had larger estimated clonotype richness than memory subsets did. Sampling was limited to blood, and TCR repertoires in tissue likely differ from TCR repertoires in blood. Clonotypes shared by all four sorted-subset donors showed higher generation probabilities than non-shared clonotypes. The genetic and exposure-history diversity represented was limited by the small number of donors.

The source is a woman aged 25 to 39 in good health. Sequenced: naive CD8+ T cells sorted from blood. Per the publication, the cell subset or site label means: CD45RA+CCR7+.

The DNA sequence is as follows: TGTGCCAGCAGCCTTAGCAGGAACTACGAGCAGTACTTC. It encodes CASSLSRNYEQYF. The rearrangement combines TRBV11-2 with TRBJ2-7; the D gene is unclear. The CDR3, from cysteine to phenylalanine, totals 13 residues. Just CDR3 DNA is preserved here, 39 bases in frame from base 1. Sequences SGHAT (CDR1) and FQNNGV (CDR2) are obtained from the germline V gene. V and J lose 5 bases and 3 bases, and a span of 11 bases separates them.